The 31 T cell receptor beta chains reported below all come from one sample, sequenced in a study of blood T cell repertoires in COVID-19. Method: immunoSEQ multiplex PCR; TCRdb's copy keeps in-frame clones and lacks some. The sample carries over 150,000 clones, over 70% recorded once. The sequencing input was peripheral blood. Source of these receptors: a woman in her sixties with acute or convalescent COVID-19.

The rearrangement uses TRBV19 and TRBJ2-2; 7 bases agree with TRBD2. This CDR3 has 19 amino acids. In germline, CDR1 is LNHDA, CDR2 SQIVND (reference sequence). With V trimmed by 2 bases and J by 0 bases, 12 bases remained unmatched. CDR3 coding DNA: TGTGCCAGTAGTATATTAGGTAGGGCGGGAGCAGCGAACACCGGGGAGCTGTTTTTT. It codes for CASSILGRAGAANTGELFF.

This sequence joins TRBV7-8 and TRBJ2-7; D perhaps matches TRBD2 (5 bases). Germline V lookup: CDR1 SGHVS, CDR2 FQNEAQ. This CDR3 is 17 amino acids long. V shed 5 bases and J shed 1 base, with 21 bases lying between them. The CDR3 DNA sequence: TGTGCCAGCAGCATTCTAGCTCGGGGTATGATTTCCTACGAGCAGTACTTC. This sequence encodes CASSILARGMISYEQYF. Full variable domain (missing parts from reference TRBV7-8 and TRBJ2-7): GAGVSQSPRYKVAKRGQDVALRCDPISGHVSLFWYQQALGQGPEFLTYFQNEAQLDKSGLPSDRFFAERPEGSVSTLKIQRTQQEDSAVYLCASSILARGMISYEQYFGPGTRLTVT.

There are a few counts of this clone. The chain couples TRBV6-1 to TRBJ1-2, with D perhaps TRBD1 (5 bases). The V gene's germline CDR1 is MNHNS and CDR2 SASEGT. V gave up 4 bases and J gave up 3 bases, with 18 bases separating them. This CDR3 contains 16 residues. The CDR3 reads CASSAIATGGDYGYTF. The CDR3 nucleotides read TGTGCCAGCAGTGCTATAGCTACGGGGGGGGACTATGGCTACACCTTC.

This chain connects TRBV7-8 to TRBJ1-6; weak D call: TRBD1 (5 bases). Trimming took off 0 bases at V and 6 bases at J, with 9 bases between the two ends. The CDR3 is made up of 15 amino acids. The germline CDR1 and CDR2 sequences are SGHVS and FQNEAQ. The DNA of the CDR3 is TGTGCCAGCAGCTTAGCAGGGGATCCTAATTCACCCCTCCACTTT. It specifies CASSLAGDPNSPLHF. The complete variable domain, with remaining parts taken from reference TRBV7-8 and TRBJ1-6, reads GAGVSQSPRYKVAKRGQDVALRCDPISGHVSLFWYQQALGQGPEFLTYFQNEAQLDKSGLPSDRFFAERPEGSVSTLKIQRTQQEDSAVYLCASSLAGDPNSPLHFGNGTRLTVT.

The chain joins TRBV4-1 to TRBJ2-7; 9 bases fit TRBD1. This CDR3 has 14 amino acids. CDR1 MGHRA and CDR2 YSYEKL come from the germline V gene. Germline trimming cut 4 bases from V and 2 bases from J; bases unmatched to any gene: 3. The CDR3 loop is CASSPRTGAYEQYF. The DNA for the CDR3 is TGCGCCAGCAGCCCCCGGACAGGGGCCTACGAGCAGTACTTC.

J is TRBJ2-5 and V is TRBV19; D remains ambiguous. The CDR3 spans 13 residues. With 6 bases removed from V and 5 bases from J, the gap between germline ends came to 13 bases. From germline, CDR1 is LNHDA and CDR2 SQIVND (reference sequence). DNA for the CDR3: TGTGCCAGTAGCGAAAGCCGATTGGAGACCCAGTACTTC. This translates into CASSESRLETQYF. The variable domain in full, completed from reference TRBV19 and TRBJ2-5, reads DGGITQSPKYLFRKEGQNVTLSCEQNLNHDAMYWYRQDPGQGLRLIYYSQIVNDFQKGDIAEGYSVSREKKESFPLTVTSAQKNPTAFYLCASSESRLETQYFGPGTRLLVL.

The genes are TRBV5-1 and TRBJ2-7, with 9 bases aligning to TRBD1. The length of the CDR3 is 15 residues. The germline V gene has CDR1 SGHRS and CDR2 YFSETQ. V gave up 4 bases and J gave up 3 bases; unmatched junction bases: 8. The CDR3 loop is CASSQTRTGDYEQYF. In DNA, the CDR3 is TGCGCCAGCAGCCAGACCAGGACAGGGGACTACGAGCAGTACTTC. The full variable domain, its missing parts supplied by reference TRBV5-1 and TRBJ2-7, is KAGVTQTPRYLIKTRGQQVTLSCSPISGHRSVSWYQQTPGQGLQFLFEYFSETQRNKGNFPGRFSGRQFSNSRSEMNVSTLELGDSALYLCASSQTRTGDYEQYFGPGTRLTVT.

The chain's CDR3 is CASSPKESSNQPQHF. CDR3 coding DNA: TGTGCCAGCAGCCCCAAGGAGTCCAGCAATCAGCCCCAGCATTTT. The chain couples TRBV9 to TRBJ1-5; D ambiguous. This CDR3 has 15 amino acids. Germline V gene lookup returns CDR1 SGDLS and CDR2 YYNGEE. The V end lost 4 bases, the J end lost 1 base, and 12 bases lay between the germline ends.

This chain links TRBV27 with TRBJ2-3; 9 bases fit TRBD1. Germline CDR1 reads MNHEY; CDR2 reads SMNVEV (reference sequence). The CDR3 is 16 residues long. Unmatched junction bases numbered 8, after V lost 4 bases and J lost 3 bases. The CDR3 nucleotides are TGTGCCAGCAGTTCCCCCGACAGGGGGTCTACAGATACGCAGTATTTT. Translated: CASSSPDRGSTDTQYF.

This clone was picked up a small number of times. This chain uses TRBV29-1 with TRBJ1-1; D not certain. This CDR3 contains 13 residues. Trimming cost V 3 bases and J 0 bases, with 8 bases left between them. Germline CDR1 reads SQVTM; CDR2 reads ANQGSEA. CDR3 in amino acids: CSVDPGMNTEAFF. Here the CDR3 DNA reads TGCAGCGTTGATCCCGGTATGAACACTGAAGCTTTCTTT.

The chain has TRBV28 and TRBJ2-2, with 10 bases identical to TRBD1. Germline lookup yields CDR1 MDHEN and CDR2 SYDVKM. V trimming: 6 bases; J trimming: 4 bases; junction bases outside the gene matches: 2. The CDR3 is 14 residues long. This chain's CDR3 is CASRDRGLTGELFF. CDR3 sequence (DNA): TGTGCCAGCAGAGACAGGGGGCTCACCGGGGAGCTGTTTTTT.

The table lists this clone with a count of one. This rearrangement joins TRBV25-1 to TRBJ1-3; TRBD1 agrees at 12 bases. CDR1 and CDR2 (germline): MGHDK, SYGVNS. This CDR3 region has 16 residues. V gave up 2 bases and J gave up 7 bases; unmatched junction bases: 6. The CDR3 DNA reads TGTGCCAGCAGTGAACCCGGGACAGGGGGCAGGAACACCATATATTTT. As protein: CASSEPGTGGRNTIYF.

The chain uses TRBV18 and TRBJ2-2; D unclear. The CDR3 loop spans 13 amino acids. CDR1 and CDR2 (germline): KGHSH, LQKENI. Trimming shortened V by 5 bases and J by 7 bases, and 11 bases separated the two germline ends. The CDR3 region has the DNA TGTGCCAGCTCATCACGGTTCGGCGGGGAGCTGTTTTTT. Translating gives CASSSRFGGELFF.

The CDR3, as DNA: TGTGCCAGCAGCTCATTCAGACAGGGGAAAAACACCATATATTTT. Amino acid sequence: CASSSFRQGKNTIYF. The chain is built from TRBV7-2 and TRBJ1-3; 8 bases match TRBD1. V shed 4 bases, J shed 6 bases, and the junction held 8 bases outside the gene matches. Germline V lookup: CDR1 SGHTA, CDR2 FQGNSA. This CDR3 spans 15 amino acids. Based on the CDR3 plus reference TRBV7-2 and TRBJ1-3, the full variable domain is GAGVSQSPSNKVTEKGKDVELRCDPISGHTALYWYRQSLGQGLEFLIYFQGNSAPDKSGLPSDRFSAERTGGSVSTLTIQRTQQEDSAVYLCASSSFRQGKNTIYFGEGSWLTVV.

The chain is built from TRBV4-3 and TRBJ1-3; D is unresolved. The CDR3 has 15 residues. Trimming shortened V by 1 base and J by 0 bases, and 7 bases separated the two germline ends. The germline V gene has CDR1 LGHNA and CDR2 YSLEER. The chain's CDR3 is CASSQGSYSGNTIYF. The DNA of the CDR3 is TGCGCCAGCAGCCAAGGTTCCTACTCTGGAAACACCATATATTTT.

The chain is built from TRBV19 and TRBJ1-5, with a possible D match to TRBD1 (5 bases). Germline V gene lookup returns CDR1 LNHDA and CDR2 SQIVND (reference sequence). The CDR3 sequence is 15 residues long. The V end was cut by 7 bases, the J end by 6 bases, with 19 bases between. The CDR3 nucleotides read TGTGCCAGTACTTCCCTGTGGGCAGGGTTTCAGCCCCAGCATTTT. Amino acid sequence: CASTSLWAGFQPQHF.

This chain uses TRBV19 with TRBJ1-1, with 7 bases matching TRBD1. The CDR3 runs to 14 residues. The V gene's germline CDR1 is LNHDA and CDR2 SQIVND (reference sequence). J was trimmed by 3 bases and V by 3 bases; bases with no gene match: 4. The DNA of the CDR3 is TGTGCCAGTAGTATCGGGGACAGTCACACTGAAGCTTTCTTT. As protein: CASSIGDSHTEAFF. Drawing the rest from reference TRBV19 and TRBJ1-1, the complete variable domain is DGGITQSPKYLFRKEGQNVTLSCEQNLNHDAMYWYRQDPGQGLRLIYYSQIVNDFQKGDIAEGYSVSREKKESFPLTVTSAQKNPTAFYLCASSIGDSHTEAFFGQGTRLTVV.

The chain is built from TRBV9 and TRBJ2-7; D possibly corresponds to TRBD1 (6 bases). The CDR3 covers 13 residues. V lost 3 bases, J lost 6 bases, and 13 bases lay in between. Germline V CDR1 and CDR2: SGDLS, YYNGEE. The CDR3: CASSASDRSEQYF. The CDR3, as DNA: TGTGCCAGCAGCGCATCTGACAGGTCCGAGCAGTACTTC.

This chain uses TRBV3-1 (or the pseudogene TRBV3-2) with TRBJ2-5; 7 positions match TRBD1. J was trimmed by 9 bases and V by 4 bases; bases with no gene match: 11. The CDR3 has 14 residues. Germline lookup yields CDR1 LGHDT and CDR2 YNNKEL (reference sequence). The CDR3: CASSLRQGEGAQYF. In nucleotides, the CDR3 is TGTGCCAGCAGCCTACGACAGGGTGAAGGGGCCCAGTACTTC.

Notes on this clone: An end of the junction differs from the germline gene, which may be a read error. The chain is built from TRBV7-7 and TRBJ1-1; maybe TRBD1 (5 bases). The germline gives CDR1 SSHAT, CDR2 FNYEAQ (reference sequence). This CDR3 has 13 residues. CDR3 sequence (DNA): TGTGCTAGCAGCCCCAGGGAAAACACTGAAGCTTTCTTT. This gives the protein CASSPRENTEAFF.

This clone has a single count. The V call is TRBV4-1, the J call TRBJ1-1; D not certain. Germline CDR1 is MGHRA and CDR2 is YSYEKL. The V end lost 3 bases, the J end lost 1 base, and 9 bases lay between the germline ends. The CDR3 contains 14 residues. The CDR3 DNA follows: TGCGCCAGCAGCCATGTAGTCAAGAACACTGAAGCTTTCTTT. Translating it yields CASSHVVKNTEAFF.

The chain joins TRBV6-5 to TRBJ2-7; 10 bases map to TRBD2. J gave up 6 bases and V 5 bases, and 10 bases lay outside the gene matches. CDR3 length: 15 residues. The germline gives CDR1 MNHEY, CDR2 SVGAGI. The CDR3 loop is CASSRKIAGGGEQYF. CDR3 bases: TGTGCCAGCAGTCGGAAGATAGCGGGGGGTGGCGAGCAGTACTTC.

The chain combines TRBV5-1 with TRBJ2-7; 9 bases align to TRBD1. Germline V CDR1 and CDR2: SGHRS, YFSETQ. The CDR3 sequence is 15 residues long. V shed 4 bases and J 1 base; nucleotides not matched to a gene: 6. This chain's CDR3 is CASSPTGGGSYEQYF. The CDR3 bases are TGCGCCAGCAGCCCGACAGGGGGTGGGTCCTACGAGCAGTACTTC.

There are a few counts of this clone. This sequence joins TRBV6-5 and TRBJ2-7, with D tentatively TRBD1 (6 bases). V lost 4 bases and J 2 bases, leaving 12 bases between the germline ends. Germline V gene data show CDR1 as MNHEY and CDR2 as SVGAGI. The CDR3 length is 14 residues. CDR3 sequence: CASSSTGTTYEQYF. In DNA, the CDR3 is TGTGCCAGCAGTTCCACCGGGACAACCTACGAGCAGTACTTC.

The rearrangement links TRBV27 to TRBJ1-2, with 8 bases fitting TRBD1. Looked up from germline, CDR1 is MNHEY and CDR2 is SMNVEV (reference sequence). J was trimmed by 4 bases and V by 8 bases; bases with no gene match: 6. This CDR3 contains 13 residues. The CDR3 DNA follows: TGTGCCAGCGCCCTTACAGGGGGCTATGGCTACACCTTC. Its translation: CASALTGGYGYTF.

V gene TRBV19 combines with J gene TRBJ1-1, with no clear D. Trimming removed 8 bases from V and 5 bases from J, with 12 bases in between. The CDR3 is 12 amino acids. Germline loops: CDR1 LNHDA, CDR2 SQIVND (reference sequence). The CDR3 loop is CASQEGSTEAFF. Here the CDR3 DNA reads TGTGCCAGTCAAGAGGGTTCGACTGAAGCTTTCTTT.

The chain carries TRBV14 and TRBJ1-6, with 9 bases aligning to TRBD1. The ends lost 4 bases at V and 6 bases at J; junction bases unmatched: 7. Per the germline V gene, CDR1 is SGHDN and CDR2 is FVKESK. The CDR3 totals 16 residues. CDR3 sequence (DNA): TGTGCCAGCAGCCTACCGGGACAGGGTCCTAATTCACCCCTCCACTTT. Translated, it gives CASSLPGQGPNSPLHF.

The chain links TRBV5-1 to TRBJ2-1; no firm D call. This CDR3 region has 12 residues. CDR1 and CDR2 (germline): SGHRS, YFSETQ. The ends were cut back, 2 bases at V and 5 bases at J, with 5 bases in the middle. Written as DNA, the CDR3 is TGCGCCAGCAGCTTTAGTAACAATGAGCAGTTCTTC. It codes for CASSFSNNEQFF. Supplemented by reference TRBV5-1 and TRBJ2-1, the full variable domain reads KAGVTQTPRYLIKTRGQQVTLSCSPISGHRSVSWYQQTPGQGLQFLFEYFSETQRNKGNFPGRFSGRQFSNSRSEMNVSTLELGDSALYLCASSFSNNEQFFGPGTRLTVL.

This clone was observed once. The rearrangement uses TRBV5-6 and TRBJ2-1, with 7 bases identical to TRBD1. Germline V gene sequence: CDR1 SGHDT, CDR2 YYEEEE. With 1 base clipped from V and 2 bases from J, the junction kept 6 bases outside the gene matches. The length of the CDR3 is 16 residues. CDR3 region: CASSLLGTAAYNEQFF. CDR3 coding DNA: TGTGCCAGCAGCTTGTTGGGGACAGCTGCCTACAATGAGCAGTTCTTC.

The V and J genes are TRBV7-9 and TRBJ2-2; the match to TRBD2 covers 10 bases. Losses at the gene ends were 5 bases for V and 5 bases for J; bases not matched to a gene: 14. Germline assignment: CDR1 SEHNR and CDR2 FQNEAQ (reference sequence). The CDR3 spans 18 residues. CDR3 residues: CASSVTRPSGGPTGELFF. The CDR3 region has the DNA TGTGCCAGCAGCGTTACCCGCCCTAGCGGGGGCCCGACCGGGGAGCTGTTTTTT.

The gene calls are TRBV5-3 and TRBJ1-5, with TRBD1 as a possible D gene (5 bases). TRBV5-3 is sorted into the ORF group, with uncertain function. The V gene lost 0 bases and the J gene lost 2 bases, with 12 bases spanning the gap. This CDR3 has 16 residues. In DNA, the CDR3 is TGTGCCAGAAGCTTGGCCCAGGGAAAAGGCAATCAGCCCCAGCATTTT. As protein: CARSLAQGKGNQPQHF.